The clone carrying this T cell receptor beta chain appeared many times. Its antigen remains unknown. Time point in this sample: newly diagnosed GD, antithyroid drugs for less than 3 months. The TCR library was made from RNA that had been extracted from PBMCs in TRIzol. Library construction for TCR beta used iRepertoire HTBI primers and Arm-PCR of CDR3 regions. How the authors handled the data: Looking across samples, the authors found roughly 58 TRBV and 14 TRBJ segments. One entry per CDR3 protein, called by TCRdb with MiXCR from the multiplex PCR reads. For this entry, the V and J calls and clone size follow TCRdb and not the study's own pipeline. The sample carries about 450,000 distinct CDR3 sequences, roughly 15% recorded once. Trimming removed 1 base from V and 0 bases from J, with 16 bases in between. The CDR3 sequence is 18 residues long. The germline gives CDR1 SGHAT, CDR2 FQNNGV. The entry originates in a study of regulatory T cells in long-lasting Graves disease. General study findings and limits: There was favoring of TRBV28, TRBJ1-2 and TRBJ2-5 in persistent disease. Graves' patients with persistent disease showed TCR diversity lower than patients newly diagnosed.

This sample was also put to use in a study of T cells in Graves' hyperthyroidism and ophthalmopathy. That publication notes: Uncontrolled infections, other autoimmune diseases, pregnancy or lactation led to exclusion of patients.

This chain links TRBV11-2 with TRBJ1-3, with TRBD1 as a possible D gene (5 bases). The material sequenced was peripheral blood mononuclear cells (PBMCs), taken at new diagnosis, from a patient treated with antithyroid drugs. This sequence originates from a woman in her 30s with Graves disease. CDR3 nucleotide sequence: TGTGCCAGCAGCTTAGGGCATGGTGAGGGGATCTCTGGAAACACCATATATTTT. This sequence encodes CASSLGHGEGISGNTIYF.